This T cell receptor beta chain was observed in a study of T cells expressing NK-cell markers. Study-level background: The study drew TCR beta repertoires from sorted CD3+CD56+NKG2C+, CD3+CD56+NKG2C- and CD3+CD56-NKG2C+ T cells. Seven of the eight sequenced donors were HCMV-seropositive; one was seronegative. Study-level points and caveats: The contribution of dominant NKG2C+ clonotypes to CD8+ T cells in about 6 donors was roughly 1.0-7.5%. Similarly, these clonotypes led the CD3+CD56-NKG2C+ fraction as well in four donors.

Concerning this clonotype: What it binds is unknown.

TCRdb reprocessed the 5' RACE reads and keeps a single row for each CDR3 protein, giving no DNA. This table holds 350,000 to 450,000 distinct CDR3 sequences. This sequence originates from a man aged 18-70 years in good health. The sequenced sample was blood T cells: a sorted CD56 or NKG2C T cell subset, CD4+ or CD8+ T cells, or bulk PBMC T cells (not recorded which).

CDR3 sequence: CASSVVAASNTDTQYF. The rearrangement uses TRBV9 and TRBJ2-3. The CDR3 contains 16 residues. Germline V gene lookup returns CDR1 SGDLS and CDR2 YYNGEE.